This T cell receptor (beta chain) is from a study of shared clonotypes between healthy human individuals. At the level of the study: Per donor, CD8 memory used one plate, CD8 naive used two, CD4 memory used three and CD4 naive used three. General study points: Clonotypes that were shared across a few donors made up roughly 5% of naive CD4 clonotypes.

HIV-negative, healthy adults without recent acute infections or vaccinations were the donors. The CDR3 spans 14 residues. Germline V CDR1 and CDR2: KGHSY, FQNENV. V was pared by 4 bases and J by 0 bases, with 10 bases between. It was at deep level that the assay was run. Assay: immunoSEQ multiplex PCR; the TCRdb copy retains only in-frame clones and omits some. The repertoire holds about 100,000 clones, with around 68% as singletons. The sample holds a few counts of this clone. The antigen is unknown. The clonotype comes from a woman aged 25 to 39 in good health. The sequencing input was memory CD8+ T cells sorted from blood. As to subset: CD45RO+ cells pooled with CCR7-negative TemRA cells. The chain has TRBV16 and TRBJ2-7; perhaps TRBD1 as D (5 bases). The CDR3 bases are TGTGCCAGCAGCCCTGACAGCTACTCCTACGAGCAGTACTTC. It specifies CASSPDSYSYEQYF.